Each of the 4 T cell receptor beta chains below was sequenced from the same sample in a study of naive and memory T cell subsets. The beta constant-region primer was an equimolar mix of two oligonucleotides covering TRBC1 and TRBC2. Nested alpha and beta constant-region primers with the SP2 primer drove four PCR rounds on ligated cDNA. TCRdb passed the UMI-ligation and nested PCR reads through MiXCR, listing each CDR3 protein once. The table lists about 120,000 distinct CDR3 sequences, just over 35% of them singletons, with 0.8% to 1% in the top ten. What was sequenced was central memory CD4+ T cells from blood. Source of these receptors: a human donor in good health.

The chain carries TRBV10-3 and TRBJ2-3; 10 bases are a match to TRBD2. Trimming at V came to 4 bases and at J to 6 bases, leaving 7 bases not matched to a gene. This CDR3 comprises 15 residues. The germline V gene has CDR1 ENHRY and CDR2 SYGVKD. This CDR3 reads CAISVGSGRPDTQYF. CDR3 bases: TGTGCCATCAGTGTGGGTAGCGGGAGGCCGGATACGCAGTATTTT.

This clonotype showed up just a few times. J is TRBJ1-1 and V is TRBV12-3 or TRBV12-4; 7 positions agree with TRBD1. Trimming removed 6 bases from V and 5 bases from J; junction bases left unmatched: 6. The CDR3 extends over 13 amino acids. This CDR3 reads CASSQGGRTEAFF. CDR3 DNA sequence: TGTGCCAGCAGCCAGGGGGGGAGGACTGAAGCTTTCTTT.

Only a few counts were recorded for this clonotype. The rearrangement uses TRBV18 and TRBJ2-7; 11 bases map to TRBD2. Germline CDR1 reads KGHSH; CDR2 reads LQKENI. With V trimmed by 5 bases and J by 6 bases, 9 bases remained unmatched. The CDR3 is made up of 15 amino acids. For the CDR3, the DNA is TGTGCCAGCTCATATACTAGCGGGAGCGCGGGCGAGCAGTACTTC. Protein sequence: CASSYTSGSAGEQYF.

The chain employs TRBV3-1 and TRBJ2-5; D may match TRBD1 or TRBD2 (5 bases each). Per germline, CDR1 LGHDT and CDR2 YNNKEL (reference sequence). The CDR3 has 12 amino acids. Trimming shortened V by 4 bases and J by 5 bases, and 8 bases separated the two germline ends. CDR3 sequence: CASSLRDETQYF. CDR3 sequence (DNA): TGTGCCAGCAGCCTCAGGGACGAGACCCAGTACTTC.